This passage covers 7 T cell receptor beta chains from one sample sequenced in a study of identical twins. TCRdb re-derived calls from the 5' RACE reads in MiXCR, one entry per CDR3 protein. The repertoire has around 550,000 distinct CDR3 sequences, around 15% of them found once; the top ten carry about 0.47%. In addition, the sample was reused for a study of yellow fever vaccine responses in identical twins.

Source material: CD4+ T cells sorted from blood. The receptors stem from a woman younger than 35 in good health.

The chain recombines TRBV10-1 with TRBJ1-1, with D possibly TRBD1 on 5 matching bases. The length of the CDR3 is 15 residues. The germline V gene has CDR1 WNHNN and CDR2 SYGVQD (reference sequence). With 4 bases removed from V and 5 bases from J, the gap between germline ends came to 17 bases. CDR3 in amino acids: CASSARGTGKTEAFF. In DNA form, the CDR3 reads TGCGCCAGCAGTGCTAGGGGCACCGGCAAGACTGAAGCTTTCTTT.

The chain couples TRBV2 to TRBJ2-3; TRBD2 might be the D (6 bases). V lost 6 bases and J lost 0, with 16 bases in between. The CDR3 spans 16 residues. The germline gives CDR1 SNHLY, CDR2 FYNNEI. The CDR3 sequence is CASRALRGTSTDTQYF. CDR3 sequence (DNA): TGTGCCAGCAGGGCCTTACGGGGGACTAGCACAGATACGCAGTATTTT.

This clonotype was counted at least ten times. This sequence joins TRBV12-3 or TRBV12-4 and TRBJ1-1; unclear D gene. V gave up 7 bases and J gave up 1 base, with 10 bases separating them. The CDR3 runs to 13 residues. The CDR3 sequence is CASTFGQNTEAFF. CDR3 coding DNA: TGTGCCAGCACTTTTGGGCAGAACACTGAAGCTTTCTTT.

This CDR3 reads CASSRLRQGNEKLFF. Here the CDR3 DNA reads TGTGCCAGCAGTCGACTGCGGCAGGGGAATGAAAAACTGTTTTTT. The V gene is TRBV6-1, the J gene TRBJ1-4; tentatively, D is TRBD1 (6 bases). Germline CDR1 reads MNHNS; CDR2 reads SASEGT. This CDR3 contains 15 residues. Trimming removed 5 bases at V and 5 bases at J, with 15 bases between.

The J gene is TRBJ2-7, the V gene TRBV6-1, with 7 bases fitting TRBD2. Germline V gives CDR1 MNHNS, CDR2 SASEGT. This CDR3 has 15 amino acids. After removal of 5 bases from V and 4 bases from J, the junction contained 11 bases not matched to a gene. CDR3 protein: CASSTLRESWYEQYF. The CDR3 DNA sequence: TGTGCCAGCAGTACCTTGCGGGAGAGTTGGTACGAGCAGTACTTC.

The sample holds a few counts of this clonotype. This chain connects TRBV5-1 to TRBJ1-1, with no clear D. CDR3 length equals 14 residues. V lost 0 bases and J lost 3, with 9 bases in between. CDR1 is SGHRS, CDR2 YFSETQ, per germline. The chain's CDR3 is CASSLGGSYTEAFF. Here the CDR3 DNA reads TGCGCCAGCAGCTTGGGAGGATCGTACACTGAAGCTTTCTTT.

This clonotype has only a few counts. The rearrangement uses TRBV11-2 and TRBJ2-1; D gene uncertain. V was pared by 2 bases and J by 3 bases, with 5 bases between. The CDR3 has 13 residues. From germline, CDR1 is SGHAT and CDR2 FQNNGV. The CDR3 region has the DNA TGTGCCAGCAGCTTACCTAACTACAATGAGCAGTTCTTC. It specifies CASSLPNYNEQFF.